This T cell receptor beta chain was identified in a study of cytomegalovirus exposure and HLA in healthy donors. At the level of the study: Early released data had tens of millions of unique TCRs, all coming from HLA-typed donors.

PCR employed 60 Vbeta and 13 Jbeta primers. The protocol was immunoSEQ multiplex PCR, while the TCRdb copy is restricted to in-frame clones and leaves out a portion. The top ten hold less than 3% of the sample, which has over 200,000 clones, about 80% seen once. Germline CDR1 SGHTA, CDR2 FQGNSA. The ends lost 4 bases at V and 5 bases at J; junction bases unmatched: 17. CDR3 size: 17 residues. Material for sequencing was PBMCs. The rearrangement uses TRBV7-2 and TRBJ2-7; 7 bases line up with TRBD1. The sequence was collected from a woman in her sixties or seventies in good health and CMV-seropositive. The CDR3: CASSSFLRGGPPHEQYF. The CDR3 coding sequence is TGTGCCAGCAGCTCTTTTTTACGAGGGGGCCCCCCCCACGAGCAGTACTTC.